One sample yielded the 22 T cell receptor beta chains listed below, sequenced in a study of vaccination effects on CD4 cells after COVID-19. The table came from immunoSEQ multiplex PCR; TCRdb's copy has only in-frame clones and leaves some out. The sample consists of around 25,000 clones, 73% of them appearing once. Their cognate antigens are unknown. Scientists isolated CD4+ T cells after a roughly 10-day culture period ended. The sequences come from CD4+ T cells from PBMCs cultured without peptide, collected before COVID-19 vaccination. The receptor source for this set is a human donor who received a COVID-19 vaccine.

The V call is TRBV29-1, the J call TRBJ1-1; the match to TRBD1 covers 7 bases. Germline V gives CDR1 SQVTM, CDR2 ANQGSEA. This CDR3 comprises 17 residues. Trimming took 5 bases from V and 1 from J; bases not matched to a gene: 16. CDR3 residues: CSVSQVSGGVANTEAFF. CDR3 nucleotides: TGCAGCGTTTCTCAAGTTTCAGGGGGGGTCGCGAACACTGAAGCTTTCTTT.

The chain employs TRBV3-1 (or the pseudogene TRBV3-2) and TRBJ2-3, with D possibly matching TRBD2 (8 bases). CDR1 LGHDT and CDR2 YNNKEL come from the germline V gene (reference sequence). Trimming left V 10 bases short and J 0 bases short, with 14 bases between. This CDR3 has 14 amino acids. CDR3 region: CATGGGASTDTQYF. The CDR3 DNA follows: TGTGCCACGGGAGGGGGCGCGAGCACAGATACGCAGTATTTT.

This CDR3 reads CASSGVQANSTDTQYF. The CDR3 coding sequence is TGTGCCAGCAGTGGGGTGCAGGCCAATAGCACAGATACGCAGTATTTT. The V gene is TRBV6-4, the J gene TRBJ2-3; D uncertain. V gave up 4 bases and J gave up 0 bases, with 14 bases separating them. CDR1 is MRHNA and CDR2 is SNTAGT in the germline V gene. The CDR3 length is 16 residues.

The CDR3 sequence is CSAPGEKLFF. The CDR3 nucleotides read TGCAGTGCCCCAGGTGAAAAACTGTTTTTT. The V and J genes are TRBV20-1 and TRBJ1-4; D is unresolved. This CDR3 has 10 residues. The V end was cut by 6 bases, the J end by 7 bases, with 6 bases between. From germline, CDR1 is DFQATT and CDR2 SNEGSKA (reference sequence).

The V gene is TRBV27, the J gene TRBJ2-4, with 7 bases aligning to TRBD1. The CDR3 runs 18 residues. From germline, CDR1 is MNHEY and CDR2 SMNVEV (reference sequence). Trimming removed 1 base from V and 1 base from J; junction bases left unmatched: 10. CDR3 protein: CASSLYRQGEGAKNIQYF. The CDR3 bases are TGTGCCAGCAGTTTATACCGACAGGGTGAGGGGGCCAAAAACATTCAGTACTTC.

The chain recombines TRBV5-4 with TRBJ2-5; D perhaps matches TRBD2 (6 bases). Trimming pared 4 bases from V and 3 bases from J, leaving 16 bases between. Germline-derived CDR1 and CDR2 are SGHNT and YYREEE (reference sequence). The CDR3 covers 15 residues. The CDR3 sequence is CASSVSGTSKETQYF. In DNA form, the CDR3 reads TGTGCCAGCAGCGTCTCCGGGACTTCAAAAGAGACCCAGTACTTC.

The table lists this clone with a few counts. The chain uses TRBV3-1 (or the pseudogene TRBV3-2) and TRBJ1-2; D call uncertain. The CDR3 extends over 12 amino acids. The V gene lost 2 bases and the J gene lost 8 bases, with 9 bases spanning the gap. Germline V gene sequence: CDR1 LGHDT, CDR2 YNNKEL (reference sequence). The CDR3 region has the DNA TGTGCCAGCAGCCAAAAAGGGTTGGGCTACACCTTC. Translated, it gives CASSQKGLGYTF.

The CDR3 reads CGGAYEQYF. CDR3 sequence (DNA): TGTGGGGGGGCATACGAGCAGTACTTC. V and J are TRBV28 and TRBJ2-7; D may correspond to TRBD1 or TRBD2 (6 bases each). This CDR3 region has 9 residues. Germline assignment: CDR1 MDHEN and CDR2 SYDVKM. The whole variable domain, filled in from reference TRBV28 and TRBJ2-7, reads DVKVTQSSRYLVKRTGEKVFLECVQDMDHENMFWYRQDPGLGLRLIYFSYDVKMKEKGDIPEGYSVSREKKERFSLILESASTNQTSMYLCGGAYEQYFGPGTRLTVT.

The CDR3 spells CASSQHLAGRGGDTQYF. The DNA for the CDR3 is TGCGCCAGCAGCCAACACTTAGCGGGGAGAGGAGGAGATACGCAGTATTTT. The chain recombines TRBV4-1 with TRBJ2-3, with 8 nucleotides matching TRBD2. V trimming: 2 bases; J trimming: 5 bases; junction bases outside the gene matches: 12. Germline V CDR1 and CDR2: MGHRA, YSYEKL. The CDR3 is 17 amino acids.

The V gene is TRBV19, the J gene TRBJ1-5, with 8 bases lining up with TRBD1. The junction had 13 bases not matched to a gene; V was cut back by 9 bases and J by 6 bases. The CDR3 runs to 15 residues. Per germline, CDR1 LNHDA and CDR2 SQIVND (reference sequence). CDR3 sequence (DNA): TGTGCCAGCCGATCAGGGGGCGGGTTGGGTCAGCCCCAGCATTTT. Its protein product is CASRSGGGLGQPQHF.

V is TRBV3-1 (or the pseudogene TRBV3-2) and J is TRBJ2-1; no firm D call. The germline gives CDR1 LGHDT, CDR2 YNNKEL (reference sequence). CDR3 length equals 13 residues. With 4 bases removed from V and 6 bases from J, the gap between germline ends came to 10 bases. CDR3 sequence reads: CASSPSTGNEQFF. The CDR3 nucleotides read TGTGCCAGCAGCCCCTCGACTGGCAATGAGCAGTTCTTC.

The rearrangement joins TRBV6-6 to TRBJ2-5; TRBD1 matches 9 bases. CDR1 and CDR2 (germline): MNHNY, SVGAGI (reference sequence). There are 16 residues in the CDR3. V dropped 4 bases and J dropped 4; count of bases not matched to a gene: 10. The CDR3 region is CASSLGGGQGRETQYF. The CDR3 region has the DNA TGTGCCAGCAGTTTGGGAGGGGGACAGGGACGAGAGACCCAGTACTTC.

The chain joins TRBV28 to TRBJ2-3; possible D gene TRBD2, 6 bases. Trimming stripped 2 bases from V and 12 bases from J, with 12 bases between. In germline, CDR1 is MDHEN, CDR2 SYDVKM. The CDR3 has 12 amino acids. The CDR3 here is CASSLGQGLQYF. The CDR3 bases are TGTGCCAGCAGTTTAGGGCAGGGACTTCAGTATTTT.

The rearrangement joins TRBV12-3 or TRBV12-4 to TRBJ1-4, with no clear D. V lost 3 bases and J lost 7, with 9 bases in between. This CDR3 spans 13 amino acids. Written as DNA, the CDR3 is TGTGCCAGCAGTTTGGGAGAGACTGAAAAACTGTTTTTT. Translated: CASSLGETEKLFF.

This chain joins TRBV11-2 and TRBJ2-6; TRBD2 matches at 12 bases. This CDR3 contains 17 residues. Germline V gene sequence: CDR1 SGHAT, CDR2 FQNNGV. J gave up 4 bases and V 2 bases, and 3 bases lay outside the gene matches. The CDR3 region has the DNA TGTGCCAGCAGCTTACTAGCGGGGGGGCAAGGGGCCAACGTCCTGACTTTC. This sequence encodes CASSLLAGGQGANVLTF.

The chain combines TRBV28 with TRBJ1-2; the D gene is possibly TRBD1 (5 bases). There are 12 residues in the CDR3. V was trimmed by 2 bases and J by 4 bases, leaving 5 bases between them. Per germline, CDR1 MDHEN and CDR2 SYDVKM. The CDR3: CASSLGTYGYTF. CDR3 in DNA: TGTGCCAGCAGTTTAGGGACCTATGGCTACACCTTC.

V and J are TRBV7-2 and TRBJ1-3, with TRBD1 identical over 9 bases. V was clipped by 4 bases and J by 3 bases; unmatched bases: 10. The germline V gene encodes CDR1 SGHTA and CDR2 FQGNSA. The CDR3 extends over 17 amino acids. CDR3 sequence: CASSSIYRGRGGNTIYF. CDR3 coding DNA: TGTGCCAGCAGCTCGATATACAGGGGGCGGGGTGGAAACACCATATATTTT.

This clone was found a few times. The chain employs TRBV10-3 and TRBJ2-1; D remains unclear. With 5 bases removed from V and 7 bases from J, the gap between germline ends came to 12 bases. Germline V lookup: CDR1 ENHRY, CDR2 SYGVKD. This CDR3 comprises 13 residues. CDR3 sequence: CAISLRATNEQFF. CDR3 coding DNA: TGTGCCATCAGTCTCCGCGCGACAAATGAGCAGTTCTTC.

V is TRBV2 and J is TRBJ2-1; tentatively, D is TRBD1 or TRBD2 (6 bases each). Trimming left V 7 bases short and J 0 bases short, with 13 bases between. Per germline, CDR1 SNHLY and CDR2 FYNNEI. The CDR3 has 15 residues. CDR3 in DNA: TGTGCCAGCACCAAAGGGGGGAGCTCCTACAATGAGCAGTTCTTC. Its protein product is CASTKGGSSYNEQFF.

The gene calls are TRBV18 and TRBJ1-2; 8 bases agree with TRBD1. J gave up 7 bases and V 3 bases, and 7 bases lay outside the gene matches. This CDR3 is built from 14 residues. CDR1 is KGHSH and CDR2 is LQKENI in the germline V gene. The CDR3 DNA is TGTGCCAGCTCACCGCTTCAGGGGGCGTTTGGCTACACCTTC. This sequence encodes CASSPLQGAFGYTF.

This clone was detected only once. The CDR3 DNA reads as TGTGCCAGCAGTTTGGGACTAGCTTCCGGGGAGCTGTTTTTT. Translated, it gives CASSLGLASGELFF. J is TRBJ2-2 and V is TRBV28, with 9 bases matching TRBD2. The V gene's germline CDR1 is MDHEN and CDR2 SYDVKM. This CDR3 has 14 amino acids. The J segment lost 6 bases and the V segment lost 3 bases, leaving 2 bases of the junction unmatched. The full variable domain, in which reference TRBV28 and TRBJ2-2 provide the parts outside the CDR3, is DVKVTQSSRYLVKRTGEKVFLECVQDMDHENMFWYRQDPGLGLRLIYFSYDVKMKEKGDIPEGYSVSREKKERFSLILESASTNQTSMYLCASSLGLASGELFFGEGSRLTVL.

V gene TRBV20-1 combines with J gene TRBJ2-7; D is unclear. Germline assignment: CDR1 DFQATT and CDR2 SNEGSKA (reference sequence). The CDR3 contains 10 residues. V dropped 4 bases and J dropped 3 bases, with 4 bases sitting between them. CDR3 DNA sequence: TGCAGTGCTACCCTCTACGAGCAGTACTTC. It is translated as CSATLYEQYF.